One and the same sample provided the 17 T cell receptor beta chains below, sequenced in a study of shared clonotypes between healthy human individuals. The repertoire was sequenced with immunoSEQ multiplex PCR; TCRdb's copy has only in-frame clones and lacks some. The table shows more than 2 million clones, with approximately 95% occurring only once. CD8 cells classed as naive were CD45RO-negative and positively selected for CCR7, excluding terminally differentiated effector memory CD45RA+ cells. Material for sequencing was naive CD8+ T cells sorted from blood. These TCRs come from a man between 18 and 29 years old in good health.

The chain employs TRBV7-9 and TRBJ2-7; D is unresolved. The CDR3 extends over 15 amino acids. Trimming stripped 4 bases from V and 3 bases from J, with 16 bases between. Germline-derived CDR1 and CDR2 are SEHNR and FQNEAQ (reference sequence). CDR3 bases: TGTGCCAGCAGCTCGACCGGACCTATAAACTACGAGCAGTACTTC. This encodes CASSSTGPINYEQYF. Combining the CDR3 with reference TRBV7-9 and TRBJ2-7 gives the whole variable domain DTGVSQNPRHKITKRGQNVTFRCDPISEHNRLYWYRQTLGQGPEFLTYFQNEAQLEKSRLLSDRFSAERPKGSFSTLEIQRTEQGDSAMYLCASSSTGPINYEQYFGPGTRLTVT.

The CDR3 spells CASSRETYEQYF. The CDR3 DNA reads TGTGCCAGCAGCAGGGAGACCTACGAGCAGTACTTC. The genes are TRBV21-1 and TRBJ2-7; TRBD2, the D gene given by the table, was not confirmed from the DNA. TRBV21-1 is a recognized pseudogene. The CDR3 extends over 12 amino acids.

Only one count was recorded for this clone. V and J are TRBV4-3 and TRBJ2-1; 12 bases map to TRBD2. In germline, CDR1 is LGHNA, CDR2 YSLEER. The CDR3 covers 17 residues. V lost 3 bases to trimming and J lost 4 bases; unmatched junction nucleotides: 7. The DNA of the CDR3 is TGCGCCAGCAGCCAGGGCTGGGGGACTAGCGGGTACAATGAGCAGTTCTTC. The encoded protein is CASSQGWGTSGYNEQFF.

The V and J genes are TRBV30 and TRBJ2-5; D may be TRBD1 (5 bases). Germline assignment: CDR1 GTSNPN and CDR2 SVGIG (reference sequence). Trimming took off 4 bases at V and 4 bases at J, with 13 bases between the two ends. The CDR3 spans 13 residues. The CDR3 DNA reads TGTGCCTGGAATAGGGGCTTTGGAGAGACCCAGTACTTC. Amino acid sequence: CAWNRGFGETQYF.

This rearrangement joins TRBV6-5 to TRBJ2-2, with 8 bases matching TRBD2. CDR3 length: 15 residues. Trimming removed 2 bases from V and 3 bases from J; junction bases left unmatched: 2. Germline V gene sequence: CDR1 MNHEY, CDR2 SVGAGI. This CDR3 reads CASSYGTSDTGELFF. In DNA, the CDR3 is TGTGCCAGCAGTTACGGGACTAGTGACACCGGGGAGCTGTTTTTT.

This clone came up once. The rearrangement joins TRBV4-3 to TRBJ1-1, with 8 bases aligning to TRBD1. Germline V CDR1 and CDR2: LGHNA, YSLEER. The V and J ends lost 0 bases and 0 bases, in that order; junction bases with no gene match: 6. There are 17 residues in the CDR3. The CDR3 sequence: CASSQETGGWMNTEAFF. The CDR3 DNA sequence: TGCGCCAGCAGCCAAGAAACAGGGGGTTGGATGAACACTGAAGCTTTCTTT.

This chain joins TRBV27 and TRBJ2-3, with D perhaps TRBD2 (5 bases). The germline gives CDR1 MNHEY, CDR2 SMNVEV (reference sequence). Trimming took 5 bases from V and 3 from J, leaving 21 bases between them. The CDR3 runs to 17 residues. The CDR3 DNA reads TGTGCCAGCAGTCCCCGGCCGATCTGGACTGGGACAGATACGCAGTATTTT. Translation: CASSPRPIWTGTDTQYF.

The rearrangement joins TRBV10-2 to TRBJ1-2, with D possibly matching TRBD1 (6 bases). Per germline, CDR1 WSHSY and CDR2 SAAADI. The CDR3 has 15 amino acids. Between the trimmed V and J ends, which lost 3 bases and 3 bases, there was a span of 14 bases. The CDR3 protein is CASSDLTGADYGYTF. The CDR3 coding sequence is TGCGCCAGCAGTGACCTGACAGGCGCGGACTATGGCTACACCTTC.

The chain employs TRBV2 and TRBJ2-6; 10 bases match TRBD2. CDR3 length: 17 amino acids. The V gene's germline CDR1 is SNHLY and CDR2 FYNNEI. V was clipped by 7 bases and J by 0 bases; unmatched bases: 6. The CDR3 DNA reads TGTGCCAGCAACGGACTAGCGGTCAGCTCTGGGGCCAACGTCCTGACTTTC. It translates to CASNGLAVSSGANVLTF.

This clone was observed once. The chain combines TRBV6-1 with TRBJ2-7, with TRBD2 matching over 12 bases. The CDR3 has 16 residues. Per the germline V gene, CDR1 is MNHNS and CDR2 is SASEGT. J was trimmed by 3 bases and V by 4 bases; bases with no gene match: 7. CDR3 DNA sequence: TGTGCCAGCAGTGCCGGACTAGCGGGGACTATCTACGAGCAGTACTTC. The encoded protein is CASSAGLAGTIYEQYF.

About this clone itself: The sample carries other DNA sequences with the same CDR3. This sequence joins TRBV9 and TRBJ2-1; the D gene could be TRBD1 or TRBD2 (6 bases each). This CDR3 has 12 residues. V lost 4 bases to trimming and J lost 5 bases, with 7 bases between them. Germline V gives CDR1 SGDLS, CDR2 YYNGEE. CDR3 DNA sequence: TGTGCCAGCAGCAGGGGGGACAATGAGCAGTTCTTC. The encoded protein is CASSRGDNEQFF.

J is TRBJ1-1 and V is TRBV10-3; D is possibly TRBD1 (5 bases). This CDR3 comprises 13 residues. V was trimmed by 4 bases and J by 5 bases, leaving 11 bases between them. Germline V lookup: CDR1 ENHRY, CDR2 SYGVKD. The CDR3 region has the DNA TGTGCCATCAGTGGGGGGGATCGGACTGAAGCTTTCTTT. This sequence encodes CAISGGDRTEAFF.

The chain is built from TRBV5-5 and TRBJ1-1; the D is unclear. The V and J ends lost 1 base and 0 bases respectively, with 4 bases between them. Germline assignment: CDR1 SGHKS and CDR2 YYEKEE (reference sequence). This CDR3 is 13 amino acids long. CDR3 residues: CASSLYVNTEAFF. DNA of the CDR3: TGTGCCAGCAGCTTGTACGTGAACACTGAAGCTTTCTTT.

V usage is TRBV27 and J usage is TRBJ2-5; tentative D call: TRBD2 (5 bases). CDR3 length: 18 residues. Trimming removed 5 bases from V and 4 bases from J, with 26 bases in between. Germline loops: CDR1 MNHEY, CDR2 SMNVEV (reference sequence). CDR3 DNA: TGTGCCAGCAGTCCCCGGACCCGAGGGATGTTTTCTTCAGAGACCCAGTACTTC. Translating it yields CASSPRTRGMFSSETQYF.

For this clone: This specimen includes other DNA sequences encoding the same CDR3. CDR3 nucleotides: TGTGCCAGCAGCCCTCAGGGGCCCGGGGAGCTGTTTTTT. This encodes CASSPQGPGELFF. The chain is built from TRBV6-5 and TRBJ2-2, with D possibly TRBD1 on 6 matching bases. The CDR3 consists of 13 residues. From germline, CDR1 is MNHEY and CDR2 SVGAGI. The germline V and J ends were trimmed by 6 bases and 6 bases, with 11 bases remaining between them.

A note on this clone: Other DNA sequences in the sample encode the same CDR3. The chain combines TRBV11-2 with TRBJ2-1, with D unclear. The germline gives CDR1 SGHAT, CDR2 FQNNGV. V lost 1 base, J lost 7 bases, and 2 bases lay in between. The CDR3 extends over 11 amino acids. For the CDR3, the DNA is TGTGCCAGCAGCTTAGTTAATGAGCAGTTCTTC. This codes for CASSLVNEQFF.

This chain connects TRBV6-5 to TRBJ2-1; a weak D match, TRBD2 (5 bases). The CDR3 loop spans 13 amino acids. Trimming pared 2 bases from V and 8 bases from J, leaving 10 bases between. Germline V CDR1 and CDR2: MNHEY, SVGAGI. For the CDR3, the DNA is TGTGCCAGCAGTTACCCCACTAGGGATGAGCAGTTCTTC. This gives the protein CASSYPTRDEQFF.